Listed below are T cell receptor beta chains from one sample, sequenced in a study of blood T cells in healthy people across ages. TCRdb analysed the 5' RACE reads with MiXCR anew, one entry per CDR3 protein. The repertoire consists of about 580,000 distinct CDR3 sequences, with around 50% occurring once and the leading ten covering 20% to 25%. Sequencing was performed on blood. The receptors were gathered from an elderly man in good health. CDR3s include the opening cysteine and the closing phenylalanine or tryptophan. D genes are given only for firm matches. The size field is filled for only some rows; it gives once, few, many or a size class.

d_gene: TRBD2
abundance: .
j_gene: TRBJ2-3
v_gene: TRBV15
CDR3nt: TGTGCCACCAGCAAGGGGAGGGCCGGCACAGATACGCAGTATTTT
CDR3aa: CATSKGRAGTDTQYF

d_gene: .
abundance: .
j_gene: TRBJ1-1
v_gene: TRBV5-1
CDR3nt: TGCGCCAGCAGGAACAGGGAGAACACTGAAGCTTTCTTT
CDR3aa: CASRNRENTEAFF

d_gene: .
abundance: many
j_gene: TRBJ2-5
v_gene: TRBV29-1
CDR3nt: TGCAGCGTCCTTGGCGGTGCAGAGACCCAGTACTTC
CDR3aa: CSVLGGAETQYF

d_gene: TRBD2
abundance: few
j_gene: TRBJ2-7
v_gene: TRBV7-2
CDR3nt: TGTGCCAGCAGCCCCACTCTAGCGGGAGATAAGTACGAGCAGTACTTC
CDR3aa: CASSPTLAGDKYEQYF

d_gene: .
abundance: .
j_gene: TRBJ1-6
v_gene: TRBV10-3
CDR3nt: TGTGCCATCAGTGAGCTACCGCAGCCCAGACTAAATTCACCCCTCCACTTT
CDR3aa: CAISELPQPRLNSPLHF

d_gene: .
abundance: .
j_gene: TRBJ1-5
v_gene: TRBV6-6
CDR3nt: TGTGCCAGCAGGTTGACAGGATTACACAATCAGCCCCAGCATTTT
CDR3aa: CASRLTGLHNQPQHF

d_gene: .
abundance: .
j_gene: TRBJ2-7
v_gene: TRBV3-1
CDR3nt: TGTGCCAGCAGCCAAGACCCCGGCCGTGGGGGGGAGCAGTACTTC
CDR3aa: CASSQDPGRGGEQYF

d_gene: .
abundance: few
j_gene: TRBJ1-5
v_gene: TRBV21-1
CDR3nt: TGTGCCAGCAGCAATGGACAGTTATATAGCAATCAGCCCCAGCATTTT
CDR3aa: CASSNGQLYSNQPQHF

d_gene: .
abundance: .
j_gene: TRBJ1-6
v_gene: TRBV10-3
CDR3nt: TGTGCCATCAGTGAGCTCGGCCTGGCTTCACCCCTCCACTTT
CDR3aa: CAISELGLASPLHF

d_gene: TRBD2
abundance: many
j_gene: TRBJ2-1
v_gene: TRBV20-1
CDR3nt: TGCAGTGCTAGGCTAGCGGGTTACAATGAGCAGTTCTTC
CDR3aa: CSARLAGYNEQFF

d_gene: TRBD2
abundance: .
j_gene: TRBJ2-7
v_gene: TRBV6-5
CDR3nt: TGTGCCAGCAACCACAGAAGGACTAGCGGGAGACGCGAGCAGTACTTC
CDR3aa: CASNHRRTSGRREQYF

d_gene: .
abundance: .
j_gene: TRBJ1-2
v_gene: TRBV14
CDR3nt: TGTGCCAGCAGCCAAGATGTGGGGAACTATGGCTACACCTTC
CDR3aa: CASSQDVGNYGYTF

d_gene: .
abundance: few
j_gene: TRBJ2-1
v_gene: TRBV20-1
CDR3nt: TGCAGTGCTAGGGGGGACTCCGCCTACAATGAGCAGTTCTTC
CDR3aa: CSARGDSAYNEQFF

d_gene: .
abundance: few
j_gene: TRBJ2-3
v_gene: TRBV2
CDR3nt: TGTGCCAGCTCACCGGGATCTAGCACAGATACGCAGTATTTT
CDR3aa: CASSPGSSTDTQYF

d_gene: .
abundance: .
j_gene: TRBJ2-5
v_gene: TRBV4-1
CDR3nt: TGCGCCAGCAGCGACTCAGGGGACCAAGAGACCCAGTACTTC
CDR3aa: CASSDSGDQETQYF

d_gene: .
abundance: few
j_gene: TRBJ2-3
v_gene: TRBV5-1
CDR3nt: TGCGCCAGCAGCTTCACTATGGTTACGAGCACAGATACGCAGTATTTT
CDR3aa: CASSFTMVTSTDTQYF

d_gene: .
abundance: .
j_gene: TRBJ1-5
v_gene: TRBV11-2
CDR3nt: TGTGCCAGCAGCTTAGGGATAGGGAGCGATCAGCCCCAGCATTTT
CDR3aa: CASSLGIGSDQPQHF

d_gene: .
abundance: .
j_gene: TRBJ1-2
v_gene: TRBV30
CDR3nt: TGTGCCTGGACCCGGCAGGGGTACTATGGCTACACCTTC
CDR3aa: CAWTRQGYYGYTF

d_gene: .
abundance: few
j_gene: TRBJ2-1
v_gene: TRBV20-1
CDR3nt: TGCAGTGCTAGTAAAGGGGACAAAAAGCAGTTCTTC
CDR3aa: CSASKGDKKQFF

d_gene: TRBD1
abundance: many
j_gene: TRBJ2-3
v_gene: TRBV6-5
CDR3nt: TGTGCCAGCAGACCCCAGGGGGCTGGCACAGATACGCAGTATTTT
CDR3aa: CASRPQGAGTDTQYF

d_gene: TRBD1
abundance: .
j_gene: TRBJ2-7
v_gene: TRBV6-1
CDR3nt: TGTGCCAGCAGTAGCCAGGGACAGGTCCCAGGAGGTCTCGAGCAGTACTTC
CDR3aa: CASSSQGQVPGGLEQYF

d_gene: TRBD1
abundance: .
j_gene: TRBJ2-4
v_gene: TRBV20-1
CDR3nt: TGCAGTGCTAGCCCCCCCCGGGACAGGCTTCGGAACATTCAGTACTTC
CDR3aa: CSASPPRDRLRNIQYF

d_gene: TRBD2
abundance: few
j_gene: TRBJ2-1
v_gene: TRBV12-3/TRBV12-4
CDR3nt: TGTGCCAGCAGCGTTCGGGCGGGAGTTAGCAATGAGCAGTTCTTC
CDR3aa: CASSVRAGVSNEQFF

d_gene: .
abundance: once
j_gene: TRBJ1-1
v_gene: TRBV5-1
CDR3nt: TGCGCCAGCAGCCCTGACAGAGCGCAAGCTTTCTTT
CDR3aa: CASSPDRAQAFF

d_gene: TRBD1
abundance: few
j_gene: TRBJ2-5
v_gene: TRBV7-2
CDR3nt: TGTGCCAGCAGCTTAGGACAGGGGGCTAGGAGAGAGACCCAGTACTTC
CDR3aa: CASSLGQGARRETQYF

d_gene: .
abundance: .
j_gene: TRBJ1-6
v_gene: TRBV20-1
CDR3nt: TGCAGTGCGCAAGGGATGGGTCAGTATTCACCCCTCCACTTT
CDR3aa: CSAQGMGQYSPLHF

d_gene: .
abundance: .
j_gene: TRBJ2-2
v_gene: TRBV20-1
CDR3nt: TGCAGTGCTAGGGACCTGGGGGGGCCGAGAACCGGGGAGCTGTTTTTT
CDR3aa: CSARDLGGPRTGELFF

d_gene: TRBD1
abundance: .
j_gene: TRBJ2-5
v_gene: TRBV2
CDR3nt: TGTGCCAGCAGTTGGCAGGGGGATGAGACCCAGTACTTC
CDR3aa: CASSWQGDETQYF

d_gene: .
abundance: .
j_gene: TRBJ1-5
v_gene: TRBV28
CDR3nt: TGTGCCAGCAAGAACGGCAATCAGCCCCAGCATTTT
CDR3aa: CASKNGNQPQHF

d_gene: .
abundance: many
j_gene: TRBJ2-7
v_gene: TRBV6-6
CDR3nt: TGTGCCAGCAGTTACTCGACGGCGAGGGAGCCGTACGAGCAGTACTTC
CDR3aa: CASSYSTAREPYEQYF

d_gene: TRBD1
abundance: .
j_gene: TRBJ2-7
v_gene: TRBV29-1
CDR3nt: TGCAGCGCCGGAGGGACAGGGCTGGAGGAGCAGTACTTC
CDR3aa: CSAGGTGLEEQYF

d_gene: .
abundance: .
j_gene: TRBJ1-2
v_gene: TRBV6-2/TRBV6-3
CDR3nt: TGTGCCAGCAGCTCCGAAGCCTATGGCTACACCTTC
CDR3aa: CASSSEAYGYTF

d_gene: .
abundance: .
j_gene: TRBJ2-1
v_gene: TRBV4-3
CDR3nt: TGCGCCAGCAGCCAACTGGGAGGCACAACTGGTGGTGAGCAGTTCTTC
CDR3aa: CASSQLGGTTGGEQFF

d_gene: .
abundance: .
j_gene: TRBJ1-6
v_gene: TRBV27
CDR3nt: TGTGCCAGCAGTCCCCGACAGGCGGGGACTTCACCCCTCCACTTT
CDR3aa: CASSPRQAGTSPLHF

d_gene: TRBD1
abundance: once
j_gene: TRBJ1-2
v_gene: TRBV20-1
CDR3nt: TGCAGTGCTAGTCCCGGACAGGGGGCTAACTATGGCTACACCTTC
CDR3aa: CSASPGQGANYGYTF

d_gene: TRBD2
abundance: .
j_gene: TRBJ2-1
v_gene: TRBV10-3
CDR3nt: TGTGCCATCAGAGCCCGACCGGGACTAGCGGGGGGCTACAATGAGCAGTTCTTC
CDR3aa: CAIRARPGLAGGYNEQFF

d_gene: TRBD2
abundance: .
j_gene: TRBJ2-3
v_gene: TRBV6-2/TRBV6-3
CDR3nt: TGTGCCAGCAGTTTCCCCCGAACTAGCGGGAGTCTGACAGATACGCAGTATTTT
CDR3aa: CASSFPRTSGSLTDTQYF

d_gene: .
abundance: .
j_gene: TRBJ1-4
v_gene: TRBV4-1
CDR3nt: TGCGCCAGCAGCCCACAGATTCGTAATGAAAAACTGTTTTTT
CDR3aa: CASSPQIRNEKLFF

d_gene: TRBD1
abundance: .
j_gene: TRBJ2-5
v_gene: TRBV5-5
CDR3nt: TGTGCCAGCAGCTTTAAAGGGACAGGAGGAGAGACCCAGTACTTC
CDR3aa: CASSFKGTGGETQYF

d_gene: TRBD2
abundance: .
j_gene: TRBJ2-2
v_gene: TRBV11-2
CDR3nt: TGCGCCAGCAGCTTAGAGGACGTAGCGGGGGCAGGCGGGGAGCTGTTTTTT
CDR3aa: CASSLEDVAGAGGELFF

d_gene: .
abundance: once
j_gene: TRBJ2-3
v_gene: TRBV20-1
CDR3nt: TGCAGTGCTAGAGGAGGAGGCCACACAGATACGCAGTATTTT
CDR3aa: CSARGGGHTDTQYF

d_gene: .
abundance: .
j_gene: TRBJ2-1
v_gene: TRBV29-1
CDR3nt: TGCAGCGTTGTTCCCTCCAGGGCTCTTCAGACCCAGTTCTTC
CDR3aa: CSVVPSRALQTQFF

d_gene: .
abundance: many
j_gene: TRBJ2-7
v_gene: TRBV6-6
CDR3nt: TGTGCCAGCAGTTACGGGTCACTCGGGTCCGAGCAGTACTTC
CDR3aa: CASSYGSLGSEQYF

d_gene: TRBD2
abundance: few
j_gene: TRBJ2-1
v_gene: TRBV11-1
CDR3nt: TGTGCCAGCAGCCTCGGACTAGCGCCCAACAATGAGCAGTTCTTC
CDR3aa: CASSLGLAPNNEQFF

d_gene: .
abundance: .
j_gene: TRBJ2-3
v_gene: TRBV11-2
CDR3nt: TGTGCCAGCAGCTCGACCGTCGCGACGCAGTATTTT
CDR3aa: CASSSTVATQYF

d_gene: .
abundance: .
j_gene: TRBJ1-5
v_gene: TRBV4-3
CDR3nt: TGCGCCAGCAGCCAAGTAATAACAGGAGATCAGCCCCAGCATTTT
CDR3aa: CASSQVITGDQPQHF

d_gene: .
abundance: .
j_gene: TRBJ2-3
v_gene: TRBV5-1
CDR3nt: TGCGCCAGCAGCTGGGGTCGTCTGCTAGATCAGGCAGATACGCAGTATTTT
CDR3aa: CASSWGRLLDQADTQYF

d_gene: .
abundance: .
j_gene: TRBJ2-7
v_gene: TRBV9
CDR3nt: TGTGCCAGCAGCGTAGCGGCGAACTCCTACGAGCAGCACTTC
CDR3aa: CASSVAANSYEQHF